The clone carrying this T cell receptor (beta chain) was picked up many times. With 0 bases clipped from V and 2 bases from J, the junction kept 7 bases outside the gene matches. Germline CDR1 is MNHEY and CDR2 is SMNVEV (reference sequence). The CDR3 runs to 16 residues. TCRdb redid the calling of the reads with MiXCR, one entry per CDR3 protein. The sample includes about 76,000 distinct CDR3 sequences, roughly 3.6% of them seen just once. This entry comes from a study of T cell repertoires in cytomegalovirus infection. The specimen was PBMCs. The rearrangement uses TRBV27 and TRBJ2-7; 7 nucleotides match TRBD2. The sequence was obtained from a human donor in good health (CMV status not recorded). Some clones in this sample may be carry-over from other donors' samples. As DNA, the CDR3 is TGTGCCAGCAGTTTATCGCAGCCGGGACTACCCTACGAGCAGTACTTC. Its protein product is CASSLSQPGLPYEQYF.